This entry lists 24 T cell receptor beta chains sequenced from one sample in a study of cytomegalovirus exposure and HLA in healthy donors. The PCR made use of 60 Vbeta and 13 Jbeta primers. Repertoires were generated with immunoSEQ multiplex PCR, while TCRdb's copy carries only in-frame clones and drops some. The data show fewer than 55,000 clones, 72% seen once. The material sequenced was PBMCs. The receptors come from a woman aged 45-65 years in good health and CMV-seropositive.

The V call is TRBV10-3, the J call TRBJ2-3; 9 bases align to TRBD2. CDR3 length equals 15 residues. The V and J ends lost 0 bases and 2 bases, in that order; junction bases with no gene match: 0. Germline CDR1 is ENHRY and CDR2 is SYGVKD. The chain's CDR3 is CAISESGLATDTQYF. In nucleotides, the CDR3 is TGTGCCATCAGTGAGTCGGGACTAGCCACAGATACGCAGTATTTT.

The chain links TRBV7-2 to TRBJ2-3; the D gene is possibly TRBD1 (5 bases). From germline, CDR1 is SGHTA and CDR2 FQGNSA. CDR3 length equals 15 residues. The ends were cut back, 2 bases at V and 4 bases at J, with 13 bases in the middle. In DNA, the CDR3 is TGTGCCAGCAGCTTAAATAACCTAGGGGCAGATACGCAGTATTTT. Translated, it gives CASSLNNLGADTQYF.

CDR3: CASSPLAGVRETQYF. In DNA, the CDR3 is TGTGCCAGCAGTCCATTAGCGGGAGTTAGGGAGACCCAGTACTTC. The V and J genes are TRBV28 and TRBJ2-5; 9 bases are shared with TRBD2. The germline gives CDR1 MDHEN, CDR2 SYDVKM. The CDR3 totals 15 residues. With 5 bases clipped from V and 5 bases from J, the junction kept 9 bases outside the gene matches.

J is TRBJ1-1 and V is TRBV19, with 7 bases aligning to TRBD1. The length of the CDR3 is 13 residues. The germline CDR1 and CDR2 sequences are LNHDA and SQIVND (reference sequence). Trimming cost V 6 bases and J 8 bases; bases outside gene matches: 9. The CDR3 sequence: CASRRDYRGEAFF. The CDR3 bases are TGTGCCAGTAGACGGGATTACAGGGGCGAAGCTTTCTTT.

V and J are TRBV5-1 and TRBJ2-3, with D perhaps TRBD2 (7 bases). The CDR3 contains 16 residues. V was clipped by 0 bases and J by 6 bases, with 17 bases between them. Per germline, CDR1 SGHRS and CDR2 YFSETQ. In nucleotides, the CDR3 is TGCGCCAGCAGCTTGGGTACGGGGGGCCCGCCGGATACGCAGTATTTT. Its protein is CASSLGTGGPPDTQYF.

The chain uses TRBV6-6 and TRBJ1-4, with TRBD1 matching over 9 bases. There are 14 residues in the CDR3. Germline assignment: CDR1 MNHNY and CDR2 SVGAGI (reference sequence). V lost 6 bases to trimming and J lost 4 bases; unmatched junction nucleotides: 3. The CDR3 loop is CASSKTGGNEKLFF. CDR3 coding DNA: TGTGCCAGCAGCAAGACAGGGGGTAATGAAAAACTGTTTTTT.

This clone was detected only a few times. This chain connects TRBV28 to TRBJ1-3; TRBD1 matches 9 bases. After removal of 5 bases from V and 4 bases from J, the junction contained 3 bases not matched to a gene. In germline, CDR1 is MDHEN, CDR2 SYDVKM. The length of the CDR3 is 14 residues. The DNA of the CDR3 is TGTGCCAGCAGTCGGACAGGGGAAGGAAACACCATATATTTT. Translating it yields CASSRTGEGNTIYF.

The chain links TRBV30 to TRBJ2-1; TRBD2 is a possible D gene (6 bases). The V end was cut by 4 bases, the J end by 4 bases, with 14 bases between. The CDR3 is 14 amino acids. CDR1 is GTSNPN and CDR2 is SVGIG in the germline V gene (reference sequence). The CDR3 sequence: CAWNELGGYNEQFF. For the CDR3, the DNA is TGTGCCTGGAACGAGCTGGGGGGATACAATGAGCAGTTCTTC.

This clone is labeled as medium-sized (0.01 to 0.1%). The CDR3 spells CASSPGGQISSGANVLTF. The CDR3 DNA reads as TGTGCCAGCAGCCCCGGGGGACAGATCTCCTCTGGGGCCAACGTCCTGACTTTC. The chain links TRBV9 to TRBJ2-6, with a tentative D call TRBD1 (7 bases). The length of the CDR3 is 18 residues. Germline values: CDR1 SGDLS, CDR2 YYNGEE. V lost 4 bases to trimming and J lost 0 bases, with 17 bases between them.

The rearrangement joins TRBV7-2 to TRBJ2-3, with a possible D match to TRBD2 (6 bases). CDR1 and CDR2 from the germline V gene are SGHTA and FQGNSA. Trimming pared 7 bases from V and 3 bases from J, leaving 17 bases between. This CDR3 comprises 15 residues. The CDR3 DNA follows: TGTGCCAGCACCTCGGATCTAGCGACGACAGATACGCAGTATTTT. Protein sequence: CASTSDLATTDTQYF.

This chain links TRBV15 with TRBJ2-5; 9 positions match TRBD2. With 9 bases clipped from V and 2 bases from J, the junction kept 10 bases outside the gene matches. The germline V gene has CDR1 LNHNV and CDR2 YYDKDF (reference sequence). The CDR3 has 15 amino acids. CDR3 in amino acids: CATREPSGTQETQYF. The CDR3 DNA reads as TGTGCCACTCGGGAGCCTAGCGGGACGCAAGAGACCCAGTACTTC.

V and J are TRBV7-9 and TRBJ2-5; a possible D gene is TRBD2 (5 bases). Germline assignment: CDR1 SEHNR and CDR2 FQNEAQ (reference sequence). V shed 3 bases and J shed 0 bases, with 8 bases lying between them. The CDR3 length is 14 residues. The CDR3 coding sequence is TGTGCCAGCAGCTTTTCCGGGAACCAAGAGACCCAGTACTTC. As protein: CASSFSGNQETQYF.

This clone has more than one count but fewer than ten. This chain links TRBV6-6 with TRBJ2-7, with D uncertain. The CDR3 runs 12 residues. The V end lost 5 bases, the J end lost 3 bases, and 8 bases lay between the germline ends. Germline values: CDR1 MNHNY, CDR2 SVGAGI (reference sequence). CDR3 DNA sequence: TGTGCCAGCAGTCGTTACAACTACGAGCAGTACTTC. Amino acid sequence: CASSRYNYEQYF.

The chain is built from TRBV27 and TRBJ2-7; TRBD2 might be the D (6 bases). Germline V lookup: CDR1 MNHEY, CDR2 SMNVEV (reference sequence). The CDR3 spans 13 residues. V was clipped by 8 bases and J by 7 bases, with 18 bases between them. DNA of the CDR3: TGTGCCAGCGGGACTCCAAGTTGGGGGGAGCAGTACTTC. The encoded protein is CASGTPSWGEQYF.

The V gene is TRBV18, the J gene TRBJ2-3, with a tentative D call TRBD2 (6 bases). From germline, CDR1 is KGHSH and CDR2 LQKENI. This CDR3 comprises 15 residues. The germline V and J ends were trimmed by 6 bases and 3 bases, with 16 bases remaining between them. Here the CDR3 DNA reads TGTGCCAGCTCGCCCAATAGCGGATCTACAGATACGCAGTATTTT. It specifies CASSPNSGSTDTQYF.

The chain has TRBV30 and TRBJ2-6, with TRBD1 matching 7 bases. The junction had 7 bases not matched to a gene; V was cut back by 2 bases and J by 0 bases. This CDR3 spans 17 amino acids. Germline assignment: CDR1 GTSNPN and CDR2 SVGIG (reference sequence). The CDR3 DNA reads TGTGCCTGGAGTAACCGGGACAGAGACTCTGGGGCCAACGTCCTGACTTTC. Protein product: CAWSNRDRDSGANVLTF.

This clone has only one observation. Other nucleotide sequences in the sample specify the same CDR3. V and J are TRBV29-1 and TRBJ2-7, with a tentative D call TRBD1 (6 bases). This CDR3 has 10 residues. The germline V and J ends were trimmed by 7 bases and 6 bases, with 10 bases remaining between them. CDR1 and CDR2 from the germline V gene are SQVTM and ANQGSEA. The CDR3 region is CSAGEIEQYF. CDR3 nucleotide sequence: TGCAGCGCAGGGGAGATCGAGCAGTACTTC.

The chain joins TRBV20-1 to TRBJ2-5; D perhaps matches TRBD2 (5 bases). CDR3 length: 10 amino acids. Germline-derived CDR1 and CDR2 are DFQATT and SNEGSKA (reference sequence). This CDR3 is CSTRIETQYF. Here the CDR3 DNA reads TGCAGCACTAGGATAGAGACCCAGTACTTC.

This clone was picked up one time. The gene calls are TRBV27 and TRBJ2-1; 11 nucleotides line up with TRBD2. J was trimmed by 4 bases and V by 5 bases; bases with no gene match: 4. The V gene's germline CDR1 is MNHEY and CDR2 SMNVEV (reference sequence). This CDR3 spans 15 amino acids. The CDR3 nucleotides are TGTGCCAGCAGTCCGACTAGCGGGACATACAATGAGCAGTTCTTC. Its translation is CASSPTSGTYNEQFF.

The chain combines TRBV5-4 with TRBJ2-7, with D tentatively TRBD1 (5 bases). The CDR3 has 15 amino acids. Between the trimmed V and J ends, which lost 6 bases and 7 bases, there was a span of 23 bases. The germline V gene has CDR1 SGHNT and CDR2 YYREEE (reference sequence). Here the CDR3 reads CASNIRDQGVGEQYF. DNA for the CDR3: TGTGCCAGCAACATAAGAGATCAGGGCGTGGGGGAGCAGTACTTC.

This clone was seen once. The chain employs TRBV29-1 and TRBJ2-1; D perhaps matches TRBD2 (5 bases). The germline CDR1 and CDR2 sequences are SQVTM and ANQGSEA. The CDR3 spans 13 residues. The CDR3 protein is CRDDCDYYNEQFF. DNA of the CDR3: TGCAGAGACGACTGCGACTACTACAATGAGCAGTTCTTC.

This chain links TRBV28 with TRBJ2-5; TRBD2 might be the D (5 bases). V lost 6 bases and J 5 bases, leaving 16 bases between the germline ends. Germline values: CDR1 MDHEN, CDR2 SYDVKM. This CDR3 region has 14 residues. The CDR3 sequence is CASSFTGWRETQYF. CDR3 DNA: TGTGCCAGCAGCTTTACGGGCTGGAGGGAGACCCAGTACTTC.

This chain joins TRBV6-1 and TRBJ2-1; D is unresolved. Germline values: CDR1 MNHNS, CDR2 SASEGT. This CDR3 has 15 residues. V was pared by 2 bases and J by 8 bases, with 16 bases between. The CDR3: CASSETGRWSDEQFF. The CDR3 DNA follows: TGTGCCAGCAGTGAAACGGGTCGTTGGAGCGATGAGCAGTTCTTC.

The rearrangement uses TRBV2 and TRBJ1-3; D is uncertain. This CDR3 has 15 amino acids. From germline, CDR1 is SNHLY and CDR2 FYNNEI. With 8 bases removed from V and 0 bases from J, the gap between germline ends came to 14 bases. The CDR3 loop reads CASRKAGFSGNTIYF. The CDR3 nucleotides read TGTGCCAGCCGTAAGGCGGGATTCTCTGGAAACACCATATATTTT.